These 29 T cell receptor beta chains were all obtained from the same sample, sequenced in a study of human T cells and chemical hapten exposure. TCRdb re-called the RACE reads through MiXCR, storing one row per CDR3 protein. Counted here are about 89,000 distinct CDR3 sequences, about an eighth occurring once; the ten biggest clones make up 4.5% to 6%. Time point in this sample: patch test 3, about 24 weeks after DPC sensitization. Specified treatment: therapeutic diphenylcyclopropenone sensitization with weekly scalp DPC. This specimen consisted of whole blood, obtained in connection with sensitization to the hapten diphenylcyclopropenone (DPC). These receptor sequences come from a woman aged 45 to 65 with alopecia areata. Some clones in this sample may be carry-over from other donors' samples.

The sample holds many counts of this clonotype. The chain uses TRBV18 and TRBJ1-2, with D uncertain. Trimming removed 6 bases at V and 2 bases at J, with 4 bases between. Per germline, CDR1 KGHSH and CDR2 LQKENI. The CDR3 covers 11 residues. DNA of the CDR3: TGTGCCAGCTCCGTAAACTATGGCTACACCTTC. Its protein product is CASSVNYGYTF.

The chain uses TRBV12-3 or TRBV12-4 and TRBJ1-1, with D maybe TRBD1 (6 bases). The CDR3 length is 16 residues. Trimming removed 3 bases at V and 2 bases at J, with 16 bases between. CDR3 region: CASSLGAGIINTEAFF. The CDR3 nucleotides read TGTGCCAGCAGTTTGGGGGCCGGGATCATCAACACTGAAGCTTTCTTT.

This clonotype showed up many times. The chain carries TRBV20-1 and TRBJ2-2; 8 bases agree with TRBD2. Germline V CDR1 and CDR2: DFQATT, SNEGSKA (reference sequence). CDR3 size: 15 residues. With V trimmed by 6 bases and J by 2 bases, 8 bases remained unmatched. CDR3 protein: CSAERAGENTGELFF. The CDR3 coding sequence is TGCAGTGCCGAGAGAGCGGGAGAAAACACCGGGGAGCTGTTTTTT.

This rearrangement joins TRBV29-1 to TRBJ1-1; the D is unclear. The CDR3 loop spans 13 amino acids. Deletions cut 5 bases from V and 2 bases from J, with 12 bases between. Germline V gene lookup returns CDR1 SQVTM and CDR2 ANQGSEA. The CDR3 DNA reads TGCAGCGTTACACAACAGATTAACACTGAAGCTTTCTTT. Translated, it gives CSVTQQINTEAFF.

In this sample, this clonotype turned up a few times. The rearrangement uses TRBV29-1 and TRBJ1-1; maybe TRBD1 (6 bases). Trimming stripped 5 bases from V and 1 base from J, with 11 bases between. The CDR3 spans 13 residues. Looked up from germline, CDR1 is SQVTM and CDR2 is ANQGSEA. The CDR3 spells CSVQTGSNTEAFF. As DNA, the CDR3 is TGCAGCGTTCAAACAGGGTCGAACACTGAAGCTTTCTTT.

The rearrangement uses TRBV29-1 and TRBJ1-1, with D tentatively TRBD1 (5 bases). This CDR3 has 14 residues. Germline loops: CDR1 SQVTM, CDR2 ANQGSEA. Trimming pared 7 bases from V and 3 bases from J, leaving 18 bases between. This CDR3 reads CSAGHAPTYTEAFF. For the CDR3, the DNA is TGCAGCGCCGGACACGCGCCCACTTACACTGAAGCTTTCTTT.

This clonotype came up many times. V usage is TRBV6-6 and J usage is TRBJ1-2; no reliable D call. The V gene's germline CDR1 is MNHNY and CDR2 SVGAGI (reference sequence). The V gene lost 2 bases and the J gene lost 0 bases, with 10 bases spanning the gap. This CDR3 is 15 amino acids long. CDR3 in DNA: TGTGCCAGCAGTTACCAGGCGGAAGCTAACTATGGCTACACCTTC. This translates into CASSYQAEANYGYTF.

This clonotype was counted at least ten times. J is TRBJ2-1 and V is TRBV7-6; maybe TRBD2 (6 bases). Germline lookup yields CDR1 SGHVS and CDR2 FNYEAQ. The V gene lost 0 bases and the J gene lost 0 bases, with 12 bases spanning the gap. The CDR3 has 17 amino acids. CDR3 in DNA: TGTGCCAGCAGCTTAGCGGCTAGCGAGAGCTCCTACAATGAGCAGTTCTTC. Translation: CASSLAASESSYNEQFF.

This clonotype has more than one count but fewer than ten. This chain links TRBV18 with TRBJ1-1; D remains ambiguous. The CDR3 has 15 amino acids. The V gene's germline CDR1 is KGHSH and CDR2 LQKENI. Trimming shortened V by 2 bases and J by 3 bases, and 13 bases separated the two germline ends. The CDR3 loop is CASSPDPSGDTEAFF. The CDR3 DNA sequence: TGTGCCAGCTCACCAGATCCTTCCGGGGACACTGAAGCTTTCTTT.

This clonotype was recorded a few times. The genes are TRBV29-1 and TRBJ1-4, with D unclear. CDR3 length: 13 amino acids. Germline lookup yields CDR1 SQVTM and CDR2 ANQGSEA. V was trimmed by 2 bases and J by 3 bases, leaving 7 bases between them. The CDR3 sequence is CSVENPSNEKLFF. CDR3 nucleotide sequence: TGCAGCGTTGAAAACCCCTCTAATGAAAAACTGTTTTTT.

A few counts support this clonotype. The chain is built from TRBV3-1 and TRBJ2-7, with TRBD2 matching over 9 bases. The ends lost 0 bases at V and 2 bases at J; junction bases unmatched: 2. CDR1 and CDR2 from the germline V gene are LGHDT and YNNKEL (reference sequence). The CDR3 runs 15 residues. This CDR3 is CASSQEIAGAYEQYF. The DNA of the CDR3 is TGTGCCAGCAGCCAAGAGATAGCGGGGGCCTACGAGCAGTACTTC.

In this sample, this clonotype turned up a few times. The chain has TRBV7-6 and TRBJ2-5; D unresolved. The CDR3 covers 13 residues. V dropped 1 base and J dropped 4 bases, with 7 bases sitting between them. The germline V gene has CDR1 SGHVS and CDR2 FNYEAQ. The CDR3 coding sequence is TGTGCCAGCAGCTTAGGTAGATTAGAGACCCAGTACTTC. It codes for CASSLGRLETQYF.

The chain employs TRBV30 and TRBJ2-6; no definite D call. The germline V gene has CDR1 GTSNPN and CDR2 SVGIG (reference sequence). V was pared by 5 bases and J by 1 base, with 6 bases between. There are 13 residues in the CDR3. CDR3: CAWEISGANVLTF. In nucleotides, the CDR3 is TGTGCCTGGGAGATATCTGGGGCCAACGTCCTGACTTTC. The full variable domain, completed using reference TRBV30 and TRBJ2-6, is SQTIHQWPATLVQPVGSPLSLECTVEGTSNPNLYWYRQAAGRGLQLLFYSVGIGQISSEVPQNLSASRPQDRQFILSSKKLLLSDSGFYLCAWEISGANVLTFGAGSRLTVL.

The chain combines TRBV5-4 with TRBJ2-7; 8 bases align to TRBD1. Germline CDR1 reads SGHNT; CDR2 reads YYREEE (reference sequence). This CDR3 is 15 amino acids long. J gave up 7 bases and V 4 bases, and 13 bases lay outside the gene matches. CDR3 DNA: TGTGCCAGCAGCCCTAGGGCAGGGGGCGTCAAAGAGCAGTACTTC. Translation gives CASSPRAGGVKEQYF.

The CDR3 DNA reads TGCAGTGCTAATTCGCAACTAACAGGGGGTACTGAAGCTTTCTTT. Encoded protein: CSANSQLTGGTEAFF. The chain has TRBV20-1 and TRBJ1-1; 8 bases are a match to TRBD1. Per germline, CDR1 DFQATT and CDR2 SNEGSKA (reference sequence). The CDR3 extends over 15 amino acids. J was trimmed by 5 bases and V by 4 bases; bases with no gene match: 12.

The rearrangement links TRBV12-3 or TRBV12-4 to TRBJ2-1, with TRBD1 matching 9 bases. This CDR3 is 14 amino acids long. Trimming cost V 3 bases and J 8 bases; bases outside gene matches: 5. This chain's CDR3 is CASSFGTGSDEQFF. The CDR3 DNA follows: TGTGCCAGCAGTTTTGGGACAGGGTCGGATGAGCAGTTCTTC.

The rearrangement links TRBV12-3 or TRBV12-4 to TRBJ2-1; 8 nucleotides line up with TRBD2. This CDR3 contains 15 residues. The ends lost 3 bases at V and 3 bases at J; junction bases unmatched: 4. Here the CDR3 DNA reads TGTGCCAGCAGTTTGGAACTAGCGGTCTACAATGAGCAGTTCTTC. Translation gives CASSLELAVYNEQFF.

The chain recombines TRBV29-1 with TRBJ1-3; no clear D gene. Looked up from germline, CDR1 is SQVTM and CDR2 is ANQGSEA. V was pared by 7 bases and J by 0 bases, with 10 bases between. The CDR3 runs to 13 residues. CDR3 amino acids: CSAGESSGNTIYF. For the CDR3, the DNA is TGCAGCGCGGGCGAGAGCTCTGGAAACACCATATATTTT.

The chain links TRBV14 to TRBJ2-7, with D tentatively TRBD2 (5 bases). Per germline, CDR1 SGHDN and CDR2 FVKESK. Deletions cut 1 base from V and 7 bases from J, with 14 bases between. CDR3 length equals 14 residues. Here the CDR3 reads CASSQGLLIGEQYF. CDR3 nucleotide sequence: TGTGCCAGCAGCCAAGGACTACTAATCGGGGAGCAGTACTTC.

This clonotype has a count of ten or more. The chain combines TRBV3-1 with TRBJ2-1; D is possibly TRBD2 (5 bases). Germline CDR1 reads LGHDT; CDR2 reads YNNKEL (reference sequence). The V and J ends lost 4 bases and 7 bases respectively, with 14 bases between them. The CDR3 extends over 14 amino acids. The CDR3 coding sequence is TGTGCCAGCAGCCCCGACTTGAGCGGAAATGAGCAGTTCTTC. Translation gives CASSPDLSGNEQFF.

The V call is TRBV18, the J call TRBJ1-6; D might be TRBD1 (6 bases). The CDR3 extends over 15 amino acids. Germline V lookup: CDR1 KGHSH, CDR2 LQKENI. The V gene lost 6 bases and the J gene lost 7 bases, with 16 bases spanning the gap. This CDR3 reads CASSLHWGQNSPLHF. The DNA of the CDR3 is TGTGCCAGCTCGTTACATTGGGGGCAAAATTCACCCCTCCACTTT. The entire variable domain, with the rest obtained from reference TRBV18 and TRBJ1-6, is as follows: NAGVMQNPRHLVRRRGQEARLRCSPMKGHSHVYWYRQLPEEGLKFMVYLQKENIIDESGMPKERFSAEFPKEGPSILRIQQVVRGDSAAYFCASSLHWGQNSPLHFGNGTRLTVT.

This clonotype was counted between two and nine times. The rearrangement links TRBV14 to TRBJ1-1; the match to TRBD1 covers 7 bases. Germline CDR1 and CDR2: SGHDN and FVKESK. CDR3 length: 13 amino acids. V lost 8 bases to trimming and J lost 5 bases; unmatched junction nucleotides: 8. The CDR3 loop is CASGRTGVTEAFF. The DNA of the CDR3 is TGTGCCAGCGGTCGAACAGGGGTAACTGAAGCTTTCTTT.

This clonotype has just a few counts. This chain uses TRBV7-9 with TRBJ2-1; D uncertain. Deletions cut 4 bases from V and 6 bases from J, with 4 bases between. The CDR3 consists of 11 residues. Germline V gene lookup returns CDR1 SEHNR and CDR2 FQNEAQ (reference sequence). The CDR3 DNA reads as TGTGCCAGCAGCTGGGCCAATGAGCAGTTCTTC. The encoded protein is CASSWANEQFF.

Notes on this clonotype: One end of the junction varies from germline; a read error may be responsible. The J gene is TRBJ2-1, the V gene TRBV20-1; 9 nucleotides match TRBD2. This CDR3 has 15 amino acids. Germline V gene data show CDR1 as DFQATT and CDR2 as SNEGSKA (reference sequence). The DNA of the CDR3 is TGCAGCGCTAGAGTTCCTAGCGGGATTAGGAATGAGCAGTTCTTC. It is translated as CSARVPSGIRNEQFF.

CDR3 loop: CASSYSERETDTQYF. The CDR3 bases are TGTGCCAGCAGTTACTCGGAGCGGGAAACAGATACGCAGTATTTT. The chain links TRBV6-2 or TRBV6-3 to TRBJ2-3; the match to TRBD2 covers 7 bases. Germline V lookup: CDR1 MNHEY, CDR2 SVGEGT. The CDR3 runs to 15 residues. V was clipped by 0 bases and J by 3 bases; unmatched bases: 3.

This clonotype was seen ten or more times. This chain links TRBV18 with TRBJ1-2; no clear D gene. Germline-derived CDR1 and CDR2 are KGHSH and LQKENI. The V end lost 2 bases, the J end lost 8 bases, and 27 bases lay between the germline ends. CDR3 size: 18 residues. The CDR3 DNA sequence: TGTGCCAGCTCACCAGACACTAGACCCCATGCGGCTAAACTGGGCTACACCTTC. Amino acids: CASSPDTRPHAAKLGYTF.

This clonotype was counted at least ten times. CDR3 protein: CAWVGSRNYGYTF. The DNA for the CDR3 is TGTGCCTGGGTCGGGAGCAGGAACTATGGCTACACCTTC. The V gene is TRBV30, the J gene TRBJ1-2; D unresolved. V lost 5 bases and J lost 2, with 12 bases in between. Per the germline V gene, CDR1 is GTSNPN and CDR2 is SVGIG (reference sequence). The CDR3 runs 13 residues. The full variable domain, completed using reference TRBV30 and TRBJ1-2, is SQTIHQWPATLVQPVGSPLSLECTVEGTSNPNLYWYRQAAGRGLQLLFYSVGIGQISSEVPQNLSASRPQDRQFILSSKKLLLSDSGFYLCAWVGSRNYGYTFGSGTRLTVV.

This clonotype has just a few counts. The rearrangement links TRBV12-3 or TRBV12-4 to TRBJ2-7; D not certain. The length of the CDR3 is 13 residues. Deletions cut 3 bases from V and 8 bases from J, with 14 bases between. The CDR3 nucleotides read TGTGCCAGCAGTTTTAGCCAGAATATCCAGCAGTACTTC. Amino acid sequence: CASSFSQNIQQYF.

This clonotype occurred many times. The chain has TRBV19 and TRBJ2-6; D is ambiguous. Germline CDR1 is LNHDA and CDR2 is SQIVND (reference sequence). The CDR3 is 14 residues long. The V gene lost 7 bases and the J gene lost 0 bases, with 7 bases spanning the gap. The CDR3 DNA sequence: TGTGCCAGTATTGATGCCTCTGGGGCCAACGTCCTGACTTTC. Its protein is CASIDASGANVLTF. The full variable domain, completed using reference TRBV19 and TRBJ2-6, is DGGITQSPKYLFRKEGQNVTLSCEQNLNHDAMYWYRQDPGQGLRLIYYSQIVNDFQKGDIAEGYSVSREKKESFPLTVTSAQKNPTAFYLCASIDASGANVLTFGAGSRLTVL.